The 14 T cell receptor beta chains below all came from one sample that was sequenced in a study of blood T cell repertoires in COVID-19. Using immunoSEQ multiplex PCR, the repertoire was profiled, and TCRdb retains in-frame clones only, with some absent. The sample consists of 300,000 to 400,000 clones, around 87% of them appearing once. Sequencing was carried out using peripheral blood. These receptors were collected from a man aged 45-65 years with active or convalescent COVID-19.

Only one count was recorded for this clone. The gene calls are TRBV19 and TRBJ1-5, with D maybe TRBD1 (6 bases). The CDR3 totals 15 residues. V lost 4 bases and J lost 3, with 13 bases in between. CDR1 and CDR2 (germline): LNHDA, SQIVND (reference sequence). This CDR3 reads CASSTNRAPNQPQHF. The CDR3 DNA reads TGTGCCAGTAGTACGAACAGGGCGCCCAATCAGCCCCAGCATTTT. Drawing the rest from reference TRBV19 and TRBJ1-5, the complete variable domain is DGGITQSPKYLFRKEGQNVTLSCEQNLNHDAMYWYRQDPGQGLRLIYYSQIVNDFQKGDIAEGYSVSREKKESFPLTVTSAQKNPTAFYLCASSTNRAPNQPQHFGDGTRLSIL.

CDR3 bases: TGTGCCAGCAGCTTACGCAAGGAGCAGGGAGGTAGCTACACCTTC. It is translated as CASSLRKEQGGSYTF. The chain has TRBV7-9 and TRBJ1-2; D perhaps matches TRBD1 (5 bases). Trimming pared 2 bases from V and 9 bases from J, leaving 19 bases between. This CDR3 has 15 residues. The V gene's germline CDR1 is SEHNR and CDR2 FQNEAQ (reference sequence).

In DNA, the CDR3 is TGTGCCAGCATTCGGTTTCATAGCAATCAGCCCCAGCATTTT. This sequence encodes CASIRFHSNQPQHF. This chain connects TRBV21-1 to TRBJ1-5. TRBV21-1 is a recognized pseudogene. The CDR3 is 14 amino acids.

This chain joins TRBV2 and TRBJ1-2; 8 nucleotides match TRBD1. J was trimmed by 3 bases and V by 6 bases; bases with no gene match: 3. In germline, CDR1 is SNHLY, CDR2 FYNNEI. The CDR3 spans 13 residues. The CDR3 loop reads CASREDRDYGYTF. CDR3 DNA: TGTGCCAGCAGGGAGGACAGGGACTATGGCTACACCTTC. The variable domain in full, completed from reference TRBV2 and TRBJ1-2, reads EPEVTQTPSHQVTQMGQEVILRCVPISNHLYFYWYRQILGQKVEFLVSFYNNEISEKSEIFDDQFSVERPDGSNFTLKIRSTKLEDSAMYFCASREDRDYGYTFGSGTRLTVV.

The chain uses TRBV7-2 and TRBJ2-3; unclear D gene. This CDR3 contains 13 residues. Germline CDR1 is SGHTA and CDR2 is FQGNSA. The ends were cut back, 5 bases at V and 3 bases at J, with 9 bases in the middle. As DNA, the CDR3 is TGTGCCAGCAGCCGACGGAGAACAGATACGCAGTATTTT. Protein sequence: CASSRRRTDTQYF.

The chain is built from TRBV18 and TRBJ2-5; perhaps TRBD1 as D (5 bases). Per the germline V gene, CDR1 is KGHSH and CDR2 is LQKENI. The length of the CDR3 is 13 residues. V was cut by 2 bases and J by 5 bases, with 9 bases left in between. CDR3 nucleotide sequence: TGTGCCAGCTCACCAACAGGTTTGGAGACCCAGTACTTC. Translation gives CASSPTGLETQYF. Complete variable domain (other parts from reference TRBV18 and TRBJ2-5): NAGVMQNPRHLVRRRGQEARLRCSPMKGHSHVYWYRQLPEEGLKFMVYLQKENIIDESGMPKERFSAEFPKEGPSILRIQQVVRGDSAAYFCASSPTGLETQYFGPGTRLLVL.

The chain has TRBV15 and TRBJ1-1; no clear D gene. The CDR3 has 16 residues. The germline V gene encodes CDR1 LNHNV and CDR2 YYDKDF (reference sequence). V was clipped by 0 bases and J by 0 bases, with 11 bases between them. Here the CDR3 reads CATSRDPGRLNTEAFF. The CDR3 DNA follows: TGTGCCACCAGCAGAGATCCGGGGAGGTTGAACACTGAAGCTTTCTTT.

This chain links TRBV6-1 with TRBJ1-4; 7 nucleotides agree with TRBD1. V trimming: 4 bases; J trimming: 6 bases; junction bases outside the gene matches: 11. This CDR3 spans 16 amino acids. The germline V gene has CDR1 MNHNS and CDR2 SASEGT. CDR3 sequence (DNA): TGTGCCAGCAGTGCGCTGCCCGGGACAGTGGATGAAAAACTGTTTTTT. Amino acid sequence: CASSALPGTVDEKLFF.

J is TRBJ2-2 and V is TRBV3-1 (or the pseudogene TRBV3-2), with TRBD1 as a possible D gene (5 bases). V lost 4 bases, J lost 3 bases, and 9 bases lay in between. CDR1 and CDR2 from the germline V gene are LGHDT and YNNKEL (reference sequence). CDR3 length: 14 residues. CDR3 in DNA: TGTGCCAGCAGCCTAGGGGTAGACACCGGGGAGCTGTTTTTT. Residues: CASSLGVDTGELFF.

DNA of the CDR3: TGTGCCAGTAGTTGGACAGAGTATGGCTACACCTTC. Translating it yields CASSWTEYGYTF. V and J are TRBV19 and TRBJ1-2; weak D call: TRBD1 (6 bases). This CDR3 has 12 amino acids. The V gene's germline CDR1 is LNHDA and CDR2 SQIVND (reference sequence). The V gene lost 5 bases and the J gene lost 5 bases, with 9 bases spanning the gap.

Only a few counts were recorded for this clone. The CDR3 region is CASKLGQGAEGYTF. The CDR3 DNA sequence: TGTGCCAGCAAGTTGGGACAGGGGGCAGAAGGCTACACCTTC. The rearrangement links TRBV2 to TRBJ1-2, with 12 bases aligning to TRBD1. CDR1 and CDR2 (germline): SNHLY, FYNNEI. This CDR3 is built from 14 residues. J gave up 8 bases and V 7 bases, and 8 bases lay outside the gene matches.

This chain links TRBV7-8 with TRBJ1-5; 10 bases are a match to TRBD1. Unmatched junction bases numbered 6, after V lost 1 base and J lost 6 bases. Germline CDR1 and CDR2: SGHVS and FQNEAQ. The CDR3 extends over 16 amino acids. The CDR3 region is CASSLGGTGVVQPQHF. CDR3 nucleotides: TGTGCCAGCAGCTTAGGTGGGACAGGGGTCGTTCAGCCCCAGCATTTT.

V gene TRBV30 combines with J gene TRBJ2-6; TRBD1 matches at 8 bases. The CDR3 consists of 17 residues. Germline trimming cut 4 bases from V and 4 bases from J; bases unmatched to any gene: 12. Germline V lookup: CDR1 GTSNPN, CDR2 SVGIG (reference sequence). The CDR3 coding sequence is TGTGCCTGGACCTGGACAGGGAGTTCATCCGGGGCCAACGTCCTGACTTTC. Protein sequence: CAWTWTGSSSGANVLTF.

The rearrangement links TRBV19 to TRBJ1-3; D unresolved. Germline-derived CDR1 and CDR2 are LNHDA and SQIVND (reference sequence). The CDR3 length is 14 residues. Trimming removed 3 bases at V and 0 bases at J, with 6 bases between. As DNA, the CDR3 is TGTGCCAGTAGTATCGTCAGCTCTGGAAACACCATATATTTT. This codes for CASSIVSSGNTIYF.